The 17 T cell receptor beta chains below all came from one sample that was sequenced in a study of T-cell reconstitution after alpha-beta-depleted transplantation in children (dated by TCRdb to about 2016). Library creation used PCR. The sequencer was an Illumina HiSeq 2500. Molecular barcoding was employed in the preparation of TCR libraries, with unique molecular identifiers being used to normalize TCRbeta repertoire quantification. TCRdb reran the public reads through fastp at Q25 and MiXCR, keeping productive beta chains. Each entry merges the rows of one CDR3 protein and shows their most common DNA and genes. For this sample the table gives under 25,000 distinct CDR3 sequences, of which roughly 13% were detected only once. Of the sample, 35% to 45% falls within the top ten clones. The time point label corresponds to: day 60 (about 2 months) after transplantation. Read against the paper, the sample's treatment or condition label means: allogeneic hematopoietic cell transplantation with graft depleted of TCRalphabeta T cells and CD19 B cells.

The sample consisted of PBMCs, mostly from graft donor cells, taken 60 days after TCRalphabeta/CD19-depleted stem cell transplant. Receptors originate from a female patient aged 2-10 years who had a stem cell transplant for congenital amegakaryocytic thrombocytopenia, so the T cells may come from the graft donor.

This clonotype showed up many times. This sequence joins TRBV10-1 and TRBJ2-1, with D possibly being TRBD2 (6 bases). The CDR3 length is 15 residues. V lost 4 bases and J lost 7, with 17 bases in between. The germline gives CDR1 WNHNN, CDR2 SYGVQD (reference sequence). Here the CDR3 reads CASSGVSRGGNEQFF. Written as DNA, the CDR3 is TGCGCCAGCAGTGGGGTGTCACGGGGAGGAAATGAGCAGTTCTTC.

This clonotype came up many times. The rearrangement uses TRBV12-3 or TRBV12-4 and TRBJ2-5, with 8 nucleotides matching TRBD1. This CDR3 is built from 15 residues. V was pared by 6 bases and J by 3 bases, with 9 bases of the junction left unmatched. CDR3: CASRYRDRTEETQYF. CDR3 DNA: TGTGCCAGCAGATACCGGGACAGGACTGAAGAGACCCAGTACTTC.

This clonotype showed up many times. V is TRBV5-1 and J is TRBJ1-1; TRBD1 matches 7 bases. The J segment lost 1 base and the V segment lost 4 bases, leaving 4 bases of the junction unmatched. Looked up from germline, CDR1 is SGHRS and CDR2 is YFSETQ. The CDR3 is made up of 14 amino acids. CDR3 nucleotides: TGCGCCAGCAGCGGGGGACAGCAGAACACTGAAGCTTTCTTT. Translated, it gives CASSGGQQNTEAFF. Full variable domain (missing parts from reference TRBV5-1 and TRBJ1-1): KAGVTQTPRYLIKTRGQQVTLSCSPISGHRSVSWYQQTPGQGLQFLFEYFSETQRNKGNFPGRFSGRQFSNSRSEMNVSTLELGDSALYLCASSGGQQNTEAFFGQGTRLTVV.

This clonotype was seen repeatedly, ten times or more. This chain connects TRBV30 to TRBJ2-2; D gene unclear. There are 14 residues in the CDR3. V was cut by 1 base and J by 4 bases, with 10 bases left in between. In germline, CDR1 is GTSNPN, CDR2 SVGIG (reference sequence). CDR3 coding DNA: TGTGCCTGGAGTGAGATATGGGGCACCGGGGAGCTGTTTTTT. It is translated as CAWSEIWGTGELFF.

This clonotype was seen ten or more times. V and J are TRBV15 and TRBJ2-5; D gene unclear. This CDR3 is built from 14 residues. Germline V lookup: CDR1 LNHNV, CDR2 YYDKDF (reference sequence). V was clipped by 0 bases and J by 4 bases, with 9 bases between them. CDR3 sequence (DNA): TGTGCCACCAGCAGAGAAGGGTCAGCAGAGACCCAGTACTTC. This translates into CATSREGSAETQYF.

This clonotype has more than one count but fewer than ten. V usage is TRBV29-1 and J usage is TRBJ2-5; TRBD2 agrees at 7 bases. CDR3 length equals 14 residues. CDR1 and CDR2 from the germline V gene are SQVTM and ANQGSEA. Germline trimming cut 5 bases from V and 2 bases from J; bases unmatched to any gene: 8. The CDR3: CSVNSGFVQETQYF. The CDR3 region has the DNA TGCAGCGTTAATAGCGGGTTTGTTCAAGAGACCCAGTACTTC.

This clonotype showed up many times. The CDR3 is CASSSGSTDTQYF. The DNA for the CDR3 is TGTGCCAGTTCTAGCGGGAGCACAGATACGCAGTATTTT. The chain links TRBV2 to TRBJ2-3; 8 bases map to TRBD2. CDR1 is SNHLY, CDR2 FYNNEI, per germline. V lost 9 bases and J lost 0; bases outside the gene matches: 2. The CDR3 spans 13 residues.

This clonotype was counted many times. This chain joins TRBV5-1 and TRBJ2-5, with no clear D. Trimming removed 4 bases at V and 1 base at J, with 2 bases between. Germline V gene data show CDR1 as SGHRS and CDR2 as YFSETQ. The CDR3 totals 11 residues. The CDR3 sequence: CASSTQETQYF. The CDR3 DNA sequence: TGCGCCAGCAGCACCCAAGAGACCCAGTACTTC.

Many counts were recorded for this clonotype. CDR3 in DNA: TGCAGCGTTTCGACTAGCACCGAGCAGTACTTC. This sequence encodes CSVSTSTEQYF. The chain couples TRBV29-1 to TRBJ2-7, with TRBD2 matching over 7 bases. The CDR3 has 11 amino acids. Germline V gene data show CDR1 as SQVTM and CDR2 as ANQGSEA. The trim removed 5 bases at V and 6 bases at J, leaving 4 bases unmatched.

V usage is TRBV7-2 and J usage is TRBJ2-1, with 13 positions matching TRBD2. The CDR3 covers 16 residues. With V trimmed by 5 bases and J by 6 bases, 7 bases remained unmatched. CDR1 and CDR2 from the germline V gene are SGHTA and FQGNSA. CDR3 sequence: CASSPGLAGVGNEQFF. CDR3 sequence (DNA): TGTGCCAGCAGCCCCGGACTAGCGGGAGTTGGCAATGAGCAGTTCTTC.

The rearrangement links TRBV6-1 to TRBJ2-3; 8 nucleotides match TRBD1. J was trimmed by 6 bases and V by 8 bases; bases with no gene match: 10. The V gene's germline CDR1 is MNHNS and CDR2 SASEGT. The length of the CDR3 is 14 residues. CDR3 bases: TGTGCCAGCCGGCCAGGGGGCGCCGTCGATACGCAGTATTTT. Amino acid sequence: CASRPGGAVDTQYF.

This clonotype was found many times. The chain links TRBV7-2 to TRBJ2-7, with D unclear. Between the trimmed V and J ends, which lost 1 base and 4 bases, there was a span of 8 bases. In germline, CDR1 is SGHTA, CDR2 FQGNSA. CDR3 length: 13 amino acids. The CDR3 loop reads CASSLDDLYEQYF. Here the CDR3 DNA reads TGTGCCAGCAGCTTAGATGACCTGTACGAGCAGTACTTC. Full variable domain (missing parts from reference TRBV7-2 and TRBJ2-7): GAGVSQSPSNKVTEKGKDVELRCDPISGHTALYWYRQSLGQGLEFLIYFQGNSAPDKSGLPSDRFSAERTGGSVSTLTIQRTQQEDSAVYLCASSLDDLYEQYFGPGTRLTVT.

This clonotype was found many times. The chain uses TRBV12-3 or TRBV12-4 and TRBJ1-3; 8 bases line up with TRBD1. Trimming cost V 4 bases and J 7 bases; bases outside gene matches: 6. The CDR3 length is 14 residues. The CDR3 coding sequence is TGTGCCAGCAGTTCACGGACAGGGAGGAACACCATATATTTT. This translates into CASSSRTGRNTIYF.

This clonotype was detected ten times or more. The V gene is TRBV30, the J gene TRBJ2-5; D possibly matches TRBD1 or TRBD2 (5 bases each). Trimming left V 6 bases short and J 4 bases short, with 18 bases between. The CDR3 totals 14 residues. The germline V gene encodes CDR1 GTSNPN and CDR2 SVGIG (reference sequence). CDR3 DNA sequence: TGTGCCTGCGGGGCAGCTTCCAGGCCAGAGACCCAGTACTTC. Its translation is CACGAASRPETQYF.

This clonotype was detected ten times or more. This chain links TRBV12-3 or TRBV12-4 with TRBJ2-5, with TRBD2 matching over 7 bases. The CDR3 has 13 amino acids. Trimming took 3 bases from V and 5 from J; bases not matched to a gene: 3. Here the CDR3 reads CASSFVREETQYF. CDR3 nucleotides: TGTGCCAGCAGTTTCGTGCGGGAGGAGACCCAGTACTTC.

In its sample, this clonotype was seen many times. This sequence joins TRBV18 and TRBJ2-3; 9 positions match TRBD2. With V trimmed by 4 bases and J by 3 bases, 11 bases remained unmatched. Germline assignment: CDR1 KGHSH and CDR2 LQKENI. CDR3 length equals 17 residues. CDR3: CASSQNQAGGGTDTQYF. CDR3 coding DNA: TGTGCCAGCTCACAAAATCAAGCGGGAGGTGGTACAGATACGCAGTATTTT.

This clonotype was counted ten times or more. The chain is built from TRBV29-1 and TRBJ2-1, with TRBD2 matching 9 bases. CDR1 is SQVTM and CDR2 is ANQGSEA in the germline V gene. Trimming at V came to 4 bases and at J to 7 bases, leaving 14 bases not matched to a gene. This CDR3 contains 16 residues. The CDR3 coding sequence is TGCAGCGTTGCCCCAAGGGGGCGCGGGGGGGCGAATGAGCAGTTCTTC. Translated: CSVAPRGRGGANEQFF.